A single sample is the source of the 14 T cell receptor beta chains below, sequenced in a study of cytomegalovirus exposure and HLA in healthy donors. The PCR ran on 60 Vbeta and 13 Jbeta primers. Profiled with immunoSEQ multiplex PCR; TCRdb holds only in-frame clones, not every one. The data show 150,000 to 200,000 clones, roughly 80% seen once. The sample taken for sequencing was PBMCs. Receptors originate from a woman aged 40 to 55 in good health and CMV-seropositive.

V is TRBV9 and J is TRBJ2-3, with 10 bases that match TRBD2. This CDR3 has 21 amino acids. Germline V gene sequence: CDR1 SGDLS, CDR2 YYNGEE. Trimming took 8 bases from V and 2 from J; bases not matched to a gene: 26. CDR3 in DNA: TGTGCCAGTGCGGGACTAGCGCTCAGCCCGAACCTTTCCCCCGTCACAGATACGCAGTATTTT. Protein: CASAGLALSPNLSPVTDTQYF.

The chain recombines TRBV6-9 with TRBJ1-5; maybe TRBD1 (5 bases). Germline CDR1 is MNHGY and CDR2 is SVAAGI. The CDR3 is made up of 17 amino acids. Trimming stripped 7 bases from V and 4 bases from J, with 23 bases between. CDR3 amino acids: CASITFVGGDGNQPQHF. CDR3 DNA: TGTGCCAGCATCACCTTCGTGGGGGGAGACGGTAATCAGCCCCAGCATTTT.

V and J are TRBV27 and TRBJ2-5; 15 bases line up with TRBD2. J lost 7 bases, V lost 3 bases, and 12 bases had no gene match. The CDR3 is 18 residues long. Germline CDR1 MNHEY, CDR2 SMNVEV (reference sequence). CDR3 sequence reads: CASSFRGLAGGSGMTQYF. The CDR3, as DNA: TGTGCCAGCAGTTTTAGGGGACTAGCGGGAGGCTCGGGTATGACCCAGTACTTC.

The chain has TRBV4-3 and TRBJ2-1; TRBD2 matches at 11 bases. Germline V CDR1 and CDR2: LGHNA, YSLEER. The CDR3 length is 16 residues. V was pared by 6 bases and J by 0 bases, with 4 bases of the junction left unmatched. The CDR3 DNA reads as TGCGCCAGCAGGCGACTAGCGGGGAGCTCCTACAATGAGCAGTTCTTC. Amino acid sequence: CASRRLAGSSYNEQFF.

The chain links TRBV5-1 to TRBJ2-1; a weak D match, TRBD1 (5 bases). The CDR3 length is 13 residues. V lost 0 bases, J lost 7 bases, and 8 bases lay in between. CDR1 SGHRS and CDR2 YFSETQ come from the germline V gene. The CDR3 bases are TGCGCCAGCAGCTTGGCGCAGGGTAATGAGCAGTTCTTC. Translation: CASSLAQGNEQFF.

The chain combines TRBV7-2 with TRBJ2-1, with D hard to call. The germline gives CDR1 SGHTA, CDR2 FQGNSA. The CDR3 contains 15 residues. Trimming cost V 3 bases and J 7 bases, with 16 bases left between them. For the CDR3, the DNA is TGTGCCAGCAGCTTTGAGGTAAGGCGGAGAAATGAGCAGTTCTTC. This codes for CASSFEVRRRNEQFF. Complete variable domain (other parts from reference TRBV7-2 and TRBJ2-1): GAGVSQSPSNKVTEKGKDVELRCDPISGHTALYWYRQSLGQGLEFLIYFQGNSAPDKSGLPSDRFSAERTGGSVSTLTIQRTQQEDSAVYLCASSFEVRRRNEQFFGPGTRLTVL.

This chain uses TRBV6-1 with TRBJ2-7; 10 bases are shared with TRBD2. With V trimmed by 4 bases and J by 6 bases, 12 bases remained unmatched. Per the germline V gene, CDR1 is MNHNS and CDR2 is SASEGT. The CDR3 extends over 16 amino acids. The CDR3 nucleotides are TGTGCCAGCAGTGCTCTAGCGGGAGACCCCAGGAGCGAGCAGTACTTC. It yields the protein CASSALAGDPRSEQYF.

The V gene is TRBV5-1, the J gene TRBJ1-1, with D possibly being TRBD1 (5 bases). V was cut by 0 bases and J by 0 bases, with 12 bases left in between. The CDR3 is 16 residues long. Germline CDR1 SGHRS, CDR2 YFSETQ. CDR3 bases: TGCGCCAGCAGCTTGGGACAGATAGGTCTGAACACTGAAGCTTTCTTT. This gives the protein CASSLGQIGLNTEAFF.

The V call is TRBV27, the J call TRBJ2-1, with 10 bases matching TRBD1. The CDR3 covers 16 residues. Germline CDR1 reads MNHEY; CDR2 reads SMNVEV (reference sequence). V shed 5 bases and J 3 bases; nucleotides not matched to a gene: 7. CDR3 nucleotides: TGTGCCAGCAGTCCAAATCGGGACAGGGGCTACAATGAGCAGTTCTTC. Translating gives CASSPNRDRGYNEQFF.

This rearrangement joins TRBV7-6 to TRBJ2-1; D may be TRBD1 (6 bases). CDR3 length: 14 amino acids. Per the germline V gene, CDR1 is SGHVS and CDR2 is FNYEAQ. Trimming left V 2 bases short and J 5 bases short, with 10 bases between. This CDR3 is CASSLIRGDNEQFF. The DNA of the CDR3 is TGTGCCAGCAGCTTAATCAGGGGCGACAATGAGCAGTTCTTC. Supplemented by reference TRBV7-6 and TRBJ2-1, the full variable domain reads GAGVSQSPRYKVTKRGQDVALRCDPISGHVSLYWYRQALGQGPEFLTYFNYEAQQDKSGLPNDRFSAERPEGSISTLTIQRTEQRDSAMYRCASSLIRGDNEQFFGPGTRLTVL.

The V and J genes are TRBV25-1 and TRBJ2-1; D may be TRBD2 (6 bases). The CDR3 has 14 residues. Looked up from germline, CDR1 is MGHDK and CDR2 is SYGVNS. With 6 bases removed from V and 3 bases from J, the gap between germline ends came to 12 bases. CDR3 bases: TGTGCCAGCAGGACGGAGGGACGCTACAATGAGCAGTTCTTC. Translation gives CASRTEGRYNEQFF.

This rearrangement joins TRBV6-5 to TRBJ1-4, with D tentatively TRBD1 (5 bases). Trimming shortened V by 0 bases and J by 8 bases, and 13 bases separated the two germline ends. Germline CDR1 and CDR2: MNHEY and SVGAGI. The CDR3 sequence is 15 residues long. The CDR3 DNA reads as TGTGCCAGCAGTTACTCAAGACAGTTTCAAGAAAAACTGTTTTTT. Its protein is CASSYSRQFQEKLFF.

This clone came up a few times. The chain recombines TRBV7-8 with TRBJ2-5; TRBD1 is a possible D gene (5 bases). V dropped 1 base and J dropped 4 bases, with 19 bases sitting between them. Germline assignment: CDR1 SGHVS and CDR2 FQNEAQ. The CDR3 has 17 amino acids. DNA of the CDR3: TGTGCCAGCAGCTTAGGGAGACAGTTCCAACTGGTAGAGACCCAGTACTTC. Protein sequence: CASSLGRQFQLVETQYF.

The V call is TRBV19, the J call TRBJ2-3; 7 positions match TRBD1. V shed 1 base and J 3 bases; nucleotides not matched to a gene: 1. The CDR3 spans 14 residues. CDR1 is LNHDA and CDR2 is SQIVND in the germline V gene (reference sequence). The CDR3 region is CASSIGQGTDTQYF. As DNA, the CDR3 is TGTGCCAGTAGTATAGGACAGGGTACAGATACGCAGTATTTT.